This T cell receptor beta chain was sequenced in a study of CD8 T cells in ankylosing spondylitis. General study points: Disease-linked clones were reportedly significantly enriched in matched ankylosing spondylitis synovial fluid. CD8+ disease-linked clones were present at relatively low frequencies in blood. Within ankylosing spondylitis blood, a TCR beta motif made up of under 10 highly homologous variants appeared to be characteristic. There were earlier reports of some motif variants in reactive arthritis synovial fluid and blood.

A few counts support this clonotype. Its antigen remains unknown. Deletions cut 0 bases from V and 0 bases from J, with 23 bases between. This CDR3 has 19 amino acids. CDR1 is DFQATT, CDR2 SNEGSKA, per germline (reference sequence). Researchers built TCR beta libraries using quantitative 5'-RACE with molecular barcodes. One entry per CDR3 protein, called by TCRdb with MiXCR from the 5' RACE reads. This sample has a few hundred thousand distinct CDR3 sequences, with 18% found just once. The clonotype comes from a male donor with ankylosing spondylitis. Material for sequencing was blood, either unsorted or a sorted T cell fraction (not recorded which). The rearrangement uses TRBV20-1 and TRBJ2-5; a possible D gene is TRBD2 (6 bases). CDR3 bases: TGCAGTGCTAGAGACCTGGGGCGGGAAAGGTTCAATTACCAAGAGACCCAGTACTTC. Translating gives CSARDLGRERFNYQETQYF.